This T cell receptor beta chain derives from a study of T-cell reconstitution after alpha-beta-depleted transplantation in children. Preparation of the TCRbeta library was carried out with unique molecular identifiers. TCRdb itself ran the PCR reads through MiXCR, one entry per CDR3 protein. The sample includes about 200,000 distinct CDR3 sequences, 5.5% to 7% of them seen just once. Only a few counts were recorded for this clonotype. The antigen is unknown. This CDR3 has 14 residues. CDR1 SNHLY and CDR2 FYNNEI come from the germline V gene. V was clipped by 7 bases and J by 5 bases, with 17 bases between them. Points from the study as a whole: Counts and diversity of T cells one year after transplant came mostly from newly produced T cells.

This specimen was PBMCs, taken before TCRalphabeta/CD19-depleted stem cell transplant. The receptor was isolated from a girl in the first two years of life with combined immunodeficiency, due to receive a stem cell transplant. This chain links TRBV2 with TRBJ2-5; weak D call: TRBD2 (5 bases). In DNA form, the CDR3 reads TGTGCCAGCACCCCTACTTTGGGCGGGGAGACCCAGTACTTC. Its translation is CASTPTLGGETQYF.